The 18 T cell receptor beta chains presented below share a single source sample, sequenced in a study of type 1 regulatory T cells. TCRdb recomputed calls from the reads with MiXCR, one row per CDR3 protein. The repertoire has 90,000 to 100,000 distinct CDR3 sequences, roughly 31% of them found once; the top ten carry 2% to 2.5%. Sequencing input: CD4+ T cells, either the whole sample or a sorted fraction (not recorded which). These receptor sequences come from a human donor in good health.

This clonotype was recorded a few times. This chain connects TRBV20-1 to TRBJ2-1; 8 bases map to TRBD1. In germline, CDR1 is DFQATT, CDR2 SNEGSKA (reference sequence). The CDR3 loop spans 15 amino acids. V was pared by 6 bases and J by 2 bases, with 9 bases of the junction left unmatched. The CDR3 DNA sequence: TGCAGTGCCGAAGACAGGGGTAAGGCCTACAATGAGCAGTTCTTC. Translation gives CSAEDRGKAYNEQFF.

Ten or more counts support this clonotype. The V and J genes are TRBV29-1 and TRBJ2-6; D unresolved. Germline V lookup: CDR1 SQVTM, CDR2 ANQGSEA. V was clipped by 5 bases and J by 0 bases, with 11 bases between them. CDR3 size: 15 residues. The CDR3 region is CSVLVTGSGANVLTF. CDR3 DNA sequence: TGCAGCGTTTTAGTAACTGGCTCTGGGGCCAACGTCCTGACTTTC.

There are a few counts of this clonotype. The V and J genes are TRBV27 and TRBJ2-3; no clear D. The CDR3 length is 17 residues. Trimming shortened V by 6 bases and J by 0 bases, and 19 bases separated the two germline ends. Germline assignment: CDR1 MNHEY and CDR2 SMNVEV (reference sequence). CDR3 in DNA: TGTGCCAGCAGCCGGCCGTTTGGCGGCACTAGCACAGATACGCAGTATTTT. Its translation is CASSRPFGGTSTDTQYF.

This clonotype was detected a few times. V usage is TRBV6-2 or TRBV6-3 and J usage is TRBJ2-6; D not certain. This CDR3 comprises 13 residues. Germline CDR1 reads MNHEY; CDR2 reads SVGEGT. The V end lost 7 bases, the J end lost 0 bases, and 4 bases lay between the germline ends. The CDR3 DNA reads TGTGCCAGCATAAGCTCTGGGGCCAACGTCCTGACTTTC. Amino acids: CASISSGANVLTF.

V usage is TRBV6-4 and J usage is TRBJ1-5, with a possible D match to TRBD1 (5 bases). The germline V gene encodes CDR1 MRHNA and CDR2 SNTAGT. Trimming took 6 bases from V and 0 from J, leaving 15 bases between them. The CDR3 consists of 16 residues. CDR3 DNA sequence: TGTGCCAGCAGGGACCCTCAAGGGGCTAGCAATCAGCCCCAGCATTTT. Its protein is CASRDPQGASNQPQHF.

The genes are TRBV5-1 and TRBJ1-4, with D unclear. The CDR3 length is 15 residues. Germline V lookup: CDR1 SGHRS, CDR2 YFSETQ. V lost 2 bases and J lost 0, with 8 bases in between. The CDR3 region has the DNA TGCGCCAGCAGCTTCGGGATCGCAACTAATGAAAAACTGTTTTTT. Encoded protein: CASSFGIATNEKLFF.

This chain uses TRBV7-2 with TRBJ2-3, with D possibly TRBD1 on 5 matching bases. V was shortened by 5 bases and J by 6 bases, with 12 bases between the two germline ends. There are 13 residues in the CDR3. Germline V gene sequence: CDR1 SGHTA, CDR2 FQGNSA. The DNA for the CDR3 is TGTGCCAGCAGCCTCAATGCAGGGGATACGCAGTATTTT. Translated, it gives CASSLNAGDTQYF.

This chain links TRBV20-1 with TRBJ2-2; 11 bases agree with TRBD2. Germline CDR1 is DFQATT and CDR2 is SNEGSKA (reference sequence). This CDR3 is built from 15 residues. After removal of 0 bases from V and 7 bases from J, the junction contained 4 bases not matched to a gene. The CDR3 loop is CSARDELAGVGELFF. The CDR3 region has the DNA TGCAGTGCTAGAGATGAACTAGCGGGAGTCGGGGAGCTGTTTTTT.

The rearrangement links TRBV29-1 to TRBJ2-4; 16 bases fit TRBD2. The length of the CDR3 is 18 residues. Looked up from germline, CDR1 is SQVTM and CDR2 is ANQGSEA. The V and J ends lost 4 bases and 4 bases, in that order; junction bases with no gene match: 10. The CDR3 is CSVGTGTSGRAGKNIQYF. CDR3 coding DNA: TGCAGCGTTGGGACCGGGACTAGCGGGAGGGCCGGTAAAAACATTCAGTACTTC.

A few counts support this clonotype. The chain combines TRBV28 with TRBJ2-7; TRBD2 is a possible D gene (6 bases). The V end lost 4 bases, the J end lost 0 bases, and 10 bases lay between the germline ends. Germline lookup yields CDR1 MDHEN and CDR2 SYDVKM. CDR3 length equals 14 residues. This chain's CDR3 is CASSSGGNSYEQYF. DNA of the CDR3: TGTGCCAGCAGTTCAGGAGGGAACTCCTACGAGCAGTACTTC.

The chain carries TRBV7-2 and TRBJ2-7, with a possible D match to TRBD1 (5 bases). V lost 3 bases, J lost 12 bases, and 15 bases lay in between. The CDR3 spans 12 residues. In germline, CDR1 is SGHTA, CDR2 FQGNSA. In DNA form, the CDR3 reads TGTGCCAGCAGCTTCAGACAGAGGATCTGGTACTTC. Its protein is CASSFRQRIWYF.

Note on this clonotype: A read error may produce the germline difference seen at one junction end. This chain connects TRBV5-1 to TRBJ2-5; D not resolved. The germline gives CDR1 SGHRS, CDR2 YFSETQ. The CDR3 totals 15 residues. The CDR3 sequence is CSSSETPASLETQYF. CDR3 bases: TGCTCCAGCAGCGAAACACCGGCTTCTTTAGAGACCCAGTACTTC.

This chain connects TRBV6-2 or TRBV6-3 to TRBJ2-1; no firm D call. The V end lost 2 bases, the J end lost 8 bases, and 7 bases lay between the germline ends. CDR3 size: 12 residues. The germline gives CDR1 MNHEY, CDR2 SVGEGT. For the CDR3, the DNA is TGTGCCAGCAGTTACAGTACGGATGAGCAGTTCTTC. As protein: CASSYSTDEQFF.

V gene TRBV30 combines with J gene TRBJ1-3, with D hard to call. Germline V gives CDR1 GTSNPN, CDR2 SVGIG (reference sequence). V lost 0 bases and J lost 4, with 7 bases in between. The CDR3 spans 13 residues. Here the CDR3 reads CAWSVVGGNTIYF. The CDR3 nucleotides read TGTGCCTGGAGTGTAGTTGGAGGAAACACCATATATTTT.

The rearrangement links TRBV7-8 to TRBJ1-5, with 8 bases aligning to TRBD1. Germline lookup yields CDR1 SGHVS and CDR2 FQNEAQ. The CDR3 extends over 15 amino acids. The V and J ends lost 4 bases and 0 bases, in that order; junction bases with no gene match: 2. The CDR3 loop is CASSSTGVSNQPQHF. CDR3 coding DNA: TGTGCCAGCAGCTCGACAGGGGTTAGCAATCAGCCCCAGCATTTT.

This clonotype was found a few times. The CDR3 coding sequence is TGCGCCAGCAGGCGGGACGACTCCTACGAGCAGTACTTC. Translated: CASRRDDSYEQYF. The rearrangement links TRBV23-1 to TRBJ2-7, with D possibly being TRBD2 (6 bases). TRBV23-1 is treated as an ORF (open reading frame) with a function not yet certain. The CDR3 contains 13 residues. The germline V and J ends were trimmed by 6 bases and 0 bases, with 9 bases remaining between them.

The gene calls are TRBV27 and TRBJ2-5; 13 nucleotides align to TRBD2. The CDR3 extends over 16 amino acids. Germline loops: CDR1 MNHEY, CDR2 SMNVEV (reference sequence). V lost 6 bases to trimming and J lost 4 bases; unmatched junction nucleotides: 8. In nucleotides, the CDR3 is TGTGCCAGCAGCCTCGGGACTAGCGGGAATGGAGAGACCCAGTACTTC. Its protein product is CASSLGTSGNGETQYF.

The rearrangement uses TRBV7-9 and TRBJ2-1; a weak D match, TRBD2 (6 bases). This CDR3 spans 15 amino acids. Germline V gene lookup returns CDR1 SEHNR and CDR2 FQNEAQ (reference sequence). The V end lost 5 bases, the J end lost 5 bases, and 16 bases lay between the germline ends. CDR3 bases: TGTGCCAGCAGCCCCCGGGGGACGGGAGACAATGAGCAGTTCTTC. Translating it yields CASSPRGTGDNEQFF.